One sample yielded the 29 T cell receptor beta chains listed below, sequenced in a study of blood T cells in healthy people across ages. Primed by a sample-barcoded 5' primer and a J-beta primer mix, a second PCR proceeded for 7 to 11 cycles. TCRdb re-called the 5' RACE reads through MiXCR, storing one row per CDR3 protein. The top ten clones hold about 0.72% of a sample with 800,000 to 1,300,000 distinct CDR3 sequences, roughly a quarter of them seen once. The data were also submitted as part of a second study, on T cells of mothers and their children.

Sequenced input: blood. These receptors came from a girl between 2 and 10 years old in good health.

The rearrangement links TRBV15 to TRBJ2-7; 7 nucleotides match TRBD1. The CDR3 has 15 residues. After removal of 0 bases from V and 2 bases from J, the junction contained 4 bases not matched to a gene. The germline gives CDR1 LNHNV, CDR2 YYDKDF (reference sequence). The CDR3 sequence: CATSREKGGPYEQYF. CDR3 sequence (DNA): TGTGCCACCAGCAGAGAAAAAGGGGGCCCCTACGAGCAGTACTTC. Combining the CDR3 with reference TRBV15 and TRBJ2-7 gives the whole variable domain DAMVIQNPRYQVTQFGKPVTLSCSQTLNHNVMYWYQQKSSQAPKLLFHYYDKDFNNEADTPDNFQSRRPNTSFCFLDIRSPGLGDTAMYLCATSREKGGPYEQYFGPGTRLTVT.

A word on this clonotype: The junction and the germline gene differ at one end; a read error may be behind it. The rearrangement uses TRBV7-7 and TRBJ1-2; TRBD1 matches at 9 bases. CDR3 size: 18 residues. Germline CDR1 is SSHAT and CDR2 is FNYEAQ (reference sequence). CDR3 amino acids: CASSLEGTGPPINYGYTF. DNA of the CDR3: TGTGCTAGCAGCTTAGAGGGGACAGGGCCTCCGATTAACTATGGCTACACCTTC.

The chain uses TRBV7-2 and TRBJ2-5; D unresolved. The J call is in doubt because the DNA end fits TRBJ2-1 better. The germline V gene encodes CDR1 SGHTA and CDR2 FQGNSA. There are 13 residues in the CDR3. In DNA, the CDR3 is TGTGCCAGCAGCTTAGTGGGTCTAGATCAGCAGTTCTTC. It encodes CASSLVGLDQQFF.

This chain joins TRBV28 and TRBJ1-6; D call uncertain. The CDR3 has 12 residues. Germline V gene sequence: CDR1 MDHEN, CDR2 SYDVKM. The germline V and J ends were trimmed by 2 bases and 10 bases, with 6 bases remaining between them. CDR3 DNA: TGTGCCAGCAGTTTAAGGCGGTCACCCCTCCACTTT. Translated: CASSLRRSPLHF.

V usage is TRBV7-9 and J usage is TRBJ2-5, with a possible D match to TRBD1 (6 bases). CDR3 length equals 18 residues. Trimming left V 6 bases short and J 5 bases short, with 28 bases between. Per the germline V gene, CDR1 is SEHNR and CDR2 is FQNEAQ (reference sequence). For the CDR3, the DNA is TGTGCCAGCAGGGCTTTGGCATCACTAAGGACAGTCGGGGAGACCCAGTACTTC. Translating gives CASRALASLRTVGETQYF.

The chain joins TRBV18 to TRBJ1-1; TRBD1 matches 10 bases. CDR3 length: 15 residues. Losses at the gene ends were 2 bases for V and 6 bases for J; bases not matched to a gene: 6. Germline V gene lookup returns CDR1 KGHSH and CDR2 LQKENI. In DNA form, the CDR3 reads TGTGCCAGCTCACCATCCGACAGGGGGCTCGCTGAAGCTTTCTTT. Its protein product is CASSPSDRGLAEAFF.

This clonotype was seen more than once but under ten times. The V gene is TRBV28, the J gene TRBJ2-1; 7 nucleotides line up with TRBD1. The V gene's germline CDR1 is MDHEN and CDR2 SYDVKM. V was clipped by 5 bases and J by 5 bases; unmatched bases: 12. CDR3 length: 16 residues. CDR3 residues: CASSPMSVGTDNEQFF. In DNA form, the CDR3 reads TGTGCCAGCAGTCCCATGTCCGTGGGGACAGACAATGAGCAGTTCTTC.

In regard to this clonotype: The conserved final phenylalanine or tryptophan is absent from the CDR3, which likely points to a read error. V usage is TRBV7-3 and J usage is TRBJ2-3; D not certain. The germline gives CDR1 SGHTA, CDR2 FQGTGA. The CDR3 totals 15 residues. Trimming pared 3 bases from V and 3 bases from J, leaving 13 bases between. The CDR3 DNA reads TGTGCCAGCAGCTTTGAATTGCTACGGACAGATACGCAGTATGTT. As protein: CASSFELLRTDTQYV.

This clonotype was recorded a few times. V and J are TRBV14 and TRBJ1-6; D gene unclear. V lost 4 bases and J 7 bases, leaving 17 bases between the germline ends. The CDR3 contains 16 residues. Germline CDR1 reads SGHDN; CDR2 reads FVKESK. The CDR3 nucleotides read TGTGCCAGCAGCCCCACGGTGGGATCCCTGAATTCACCCCTCCACTTT. This gives the protein CASSPTVGSLNSPLHF.

This clonotype was counted only a few times. The V gene is TRBV2, the J gene TRBJ1-4, with D possibly being TRBD1 (5 bases). Germline assignment: CDR1 SNHLY and CDR2 FYNNEI. The V end was cut by 4 bases, the J end by 12 bases, with 18 bases between. This CDR3 spans 14 amino acids. The CDR3 reads CASSASGPSWELFF. The DNA of the CDR3 is TGTGCCAGCAGTGCCTCGGGACCTTCTTGGGAACTGTTTTTT.

The chain employs TRBV20-1 and TRBJ2-5, with TRBD1 as a possible D gene (6 bases). Trimming cost V 1 base and J 1 base, with 13 bases left between them. The CDR3 loop spans 15 amino acids. In germline, CDR1 is DFQATT, CDR2 SNEGSKA (reference sequence). The CDR3 loop reads CSARVLLTGQETQYF. CDR3 sequence (DNA): TGCAGTGCTAGAGTCTTACTGACAGGCCAAGAGACCCAGTACTTC.

This clonotype was counted only a few times. The J gene is TRBJ2-1, the V gene TRBV27; TRBD2 matches 7 bases. The V and J ends lost 7 bases and 9 bases, in that order; junction bases with no gene match: 3. The CDR3 covers 11 residues. In germline, CDR1 is MNHEY, CDR2 SMNVEV (reference sequence). CDR3 sequence reads: CASTRGVEQFF. CDR3 in DNA: TGTGCCAGCACCCGGGGGGTTGAGCAGTTCTTC.

This clonotype was counted only a few times. The rearrangement joins TRBV6-2 or TRBV6-3 to TRBJ2-7; 12 bases map to TRBD2. The J call could be wrong; TRBJ2-1 is a better fit for the DNA end. There are 19 residues in the CDR3. CDR1 is MNHEY and CDR2 is SVGEGT in the germline V gene. CDR3 sequence reads: CASSKTGLAGLGDGNEQFF. The CDR3 nucleotides read TGTGCCAGCAGTAAGACAGGACTAGCGGGATTAGGAGACGGTAATGAGCAGTTCTTC.

This clonotype turned up a few times. The rearrangement links TRBV6-5 to TRBJ1-1, with D hard to call. Germline V gene data show CDR1 as MNHEY and CDR2 as SVGAGI. The V and J ends lost 2 bases and 3 bases respectively, with 31 bases between them. This CDR3 region has 21 residues. The CDR3 DNA reads TGTGCCAGCAGTTACGCAGCAGTCAATCCCTATGTTACCAGAATATACACTGAAGCTTTCTTT. Translating it yields CASSYAAVNPYVTRIYTEAFF.

The V call is TRBV7-8, the J call TRBJ2-1; 9 nucleotides match TRBD2. This CDR3 is built from 16 residues. V lost 1 base, J lost 4 bases, and 5 bases stayed unmatched. The germline CDR1 and CDR2 sequences are SGHVS and FQNEAQ. CDR3 sequence reads: CASSLGSSGGYNEQFF. The CDR3 nucleotides are TGTGCCAGCAGCTTAGGGTCCAGCGGGGGGTACAATGAGCAGTTCTTC. Full variable domain (outside the CDR3, taken from reference TRBV7-8 and TRBJ2-1): GAGVSQSPRYKVAKRGQDVALRCDPISGHVSLFWYQQALGQGPEFLTYFQNEAQLDKSGLPSDRFFAERPEGSVSTLKIQRTQQEDSAVYLCASSLGSSGGYNEQFFGPGTRLTVL.

The chain links TRBV11-2 to TRBJ2-3; D is unclear. This CDR3 contains 15 residues. The ends were cut back, 1 base at V and 2 bases at J, with 10 bases in the middle. CDR1 and CDR2 (germline): SGHAT, FQNNGV. In DNA form, the CDR3 reads TGTGCCAGCAGCTTAGTTTTCGTTTACACAGATACGCAGTATTTT. It specifies CASSLVFVYTDTQYF.

The chain carries TRBV10-3 and TRBJ1-3; D gene unclear. The CDR3 has 11 residues. Trimming cost V 2 bases and J 9 bases, with 5 bases left between them. CDR1 is ENHRY and CDR2 is SYGVKD in the germline V gene. CDR3 loop: CAISEKGTIYF. The CDR3 DNA sequence: TGTGCCATCAGTGAGAAGGGCACCATATATTTT.

V gene TRBV7-2 combines with J gene TRBJ2-3; D could derive from TRBD1 or TRBD2 (5 bases each). Germline V gene data show CDR1 as SGHTA and CDR2 as FQGNSA. This CDR3 has 18 amino acids. V was clipped by 7 bases and J by 0 bases, with 23 bases between them. CDR3 coding DNA: TGTGCCAGCACCTTCCTGGGGACCTCCGGTTCTAGCACAGATACGCAGTATTTT. It is translated as CASTFLGTSGSSTDTQYF.

This clonotype was counted a few times. The rearrangement uses TRBV9 and TRBJ1-6; D ambiguous. In germline, CDR1 is SGDLS, CDR2 YYNGEE. With 4 bases removed from V and 5 bases from J, the gap between germline ends came to 4 bases. The CDR3 covers 12 residues. The DNA of the CDR3 is TGTGCCAGCAGCTTCAATAATTCACCCCTCCACTTT. Amino acids: CASSFNNSPLHF.

The chain couples TRBV27 to TRBJ2-1; TRBD2 aligns across 10 bases. V lost 2 bases and J lost 4; bases outside the gene matches: 5. The CDR3 extends over 16 amino acids. Per germline, CDR1 MNHEY and CDR2 SMNVEV (reference sequence). Here the CDR3 reads CASSLPGLAMYNEQFF. The DNA of the CDR3 is TGTGCCAGCAGTTTACCGGGACTAGCGATGTACAATGAGCAGTTCTTC.

Comment on this clonotype: One base away lies a much larger clone, so this may be a sequencing read error. V usage is TRBV7-2 and J usage is TRBJ2-7; D not certain. Per germline, CDR1 SGHTA and CDR2 FQGNSA. V was clipped by 2 bases and J by 3 bases, with 8 bases between them. CDR3 size: 13 residues. CDR3 in DNA: TGTGCCAGCAGCTTATGTTCCCACTACGAGCAGTACTTC. Encoded protein: CASSLCSHYEQYF.

This clonotype has only a few counts. V usage is TRBV3-1 and J usage is TRBJ2-1, with 8 bases identical to TRBD2. The germline CDR1 and CDR2 sequences are LGHDT and YNNKEL (reference sequence). The CDR3 spans 15 residues. The V gene end was trimmed by 1 base and the J gene end by 6 bases; junction bases not matched to a gene: 5. CDR3 sequence: CASSQGWAGGNEQFF. In nucleotides, the CDR3 is TGTGCCAGCAGCCAAGGATGGGCGGGGGGCAATGAGCAGTTCTTC.

J is TRBJ1-2 and V is TRBV4-1, with D perhaps TRBD1 (5 bases). The CDR3 covers 14 residues. The germline CDR1 and CDR2 sequences are MGHRA and YSYEKL. V shed 4 bases and J shed 6 bases, with 15 bases lying between them. This CDR3 reads CASSLVGGVDGYTF. The CDR3 region has the DNA TGCGCCAGCAGCCTGGTGGGAGGGGTGGATGGCTACACCTTC.

At least ten counts were recorded for this clonotype. This chain connects TRBV28 to TRBJ2-5; a possible D gene is TRBD2 (6 bases). Germline V CDR1 and CDR2: MDHEN, SYDVKM. The CDR3 has 15 amino acids. The V end lost 5 bases, the J end lost 4 bases, and 17 bases lay between the germline ends. CDR3: CASSPTGTPRETQYF. The CDR3 DNA is TGTGCCAGCAGTCCTACCGGGACTCCCCGAGAGACCCAGTACTTC.

This clonotype showed up just a few times. The genes are TRBV7-8 and TRBJ2-3; no clear D gene. The germline gives CDR1 SGHVS, CDR2 FQNEAQ. The CDR3 extends over 18 amino acids. Trimming took off 1 base at V and 1 base at J, with 18 bases between the two ends. This CDR3 reads CASSLDRFPLFRTDTQYF. The CDR3 DNA reads TGTGCCAGCAGCTTAGACCGGTTTCCGTTGTTTCGCACAGATACGCAGTATTTT.

A few counts support this clonotype. This chain connects TRBV15 to TRBJ2-3; D remains ambiguous. V was pared by 5 bases and J by 4 bases, with 10 bases between. This CDR3 has 13 amino acids. Germline loops: CDR1 LNHNV, CDR2 YYDKDF (reference sequence). In DNA, the CDR3 is TGTGCCACCAGCGGTTCGTCGTCAGATACGCAGTATTTT. This gives the protein CATSGSSSDTQYF.

In this sample, this clonotype turned up a few times. The chain uses TRBV5-1 and TRBJ2-2; D unresolved. The CDR3 spans 15 residues. Trimming stripped 2 bases from V and 2 bases from J, with 10 bases between. The V gene's germline CDR1 is SGHRS and CDR2 YFSETQ. CDR3 amino acids: CASSLSTANTGELFF. DNA of the CDR3: TGCGCCAGCAGCTTATCGACGGCTAACACCGGGGAGCTGTTTTTT.

The chain is built from TRBV2 and TRBJ1-3; 7 bases agree with TRBD1. Germline V gene sequence: CDR1 SNHLY, CDR2 FYNNEI. The CDR3 totals 16 residues. The V gene end was trimmed by 3 bases and the J gene end by 1 base; junction bases not matched to a gene: 6. The CDR3, as DNA: TGTGCCAGCAGTGAGAAGAAGGGGGCGTCTGGAAACACCATATATTTT. This encodes CASSEKKGASGNTIYF.

The CDR3 DNA reads TGTGCCAGCAGTTTTCGGACAGGGAGCGATAATTCACCCCTCCACTTT. Protein product: CASSFRTGSDNSPLHF. V usage is TRBV12-3 or TRBV12-4 and J usage is TRBJ1-6; 8 positions match TRBD1. Germline trimming cut 3 bases from V and 5 bases from J; bases unmatched to any gene: 6. The CDR3 has 16 residues.